This T cell receptor (beta chain) was recorded in a study of blood T cells in healthy people across ages. Looking at the study overall: About one barcoded TCR beta cDNA was captured per two T cells.

Regarding the study as a whole: Among T cells, TCR beta diversity per million cells dropped roughly linearly as age rose. It was held that the diversity estimates obtained from one million T cells were underestimates. Long-lived donors carried more naive CD4+ cells and greater diversity than aged donors.

Note on this clonotype: Its antigen is still unknown.

V was pared by 7 bases and J by 1 base, with 5 bases of the junction left unmatched. The length of the CDR3 is 15 residues. The germline V gene encodes CDR1 SGHRS and CDR2 YFSETQ. A sample-barcoded 5' primer and a J-beta primer mix were used in a second PCR of roughly 7 to 11 cycles. TCRdb re-called the 5' RACE reads through MiXCR, storing one row per CDR3 protein. The sample includes roughly 1,500,000 distinct CDR3 sequences, 42% of them seen just once. Sequencing was carried out using blood. The chain uses TRBV5-1 and TRBJ2-2, with 9 nucleotides matching TRBD1. The sequence was obtained from a woman in her late teens or twenties in good health. The CDR3 nucleotides read TGCGCCAGCTATCGGGGACAGGGGAACACCGGGGAGCTGTTTTTT. Its translation: CASYRGQGNTGELFF.